A selection of T cell receptor beta chains follows, all from one sample in a study of blood T cell repertoires in COVID-19. This table comes from immunoSEQ multiplex PCR, and its TCRdb copy is limited to in-frame clones, with some not included. The sample shows around 180,000 clones, more than 70% of them seen only once. The sample consisted of peripheral blood. These receptors were obtained from a woman older than 75 with active or convalescent COVID-19. Both conserved end residues are part of each CDR3. The order of the fields is clone size, V gene, D gene, J gene, CDR3 DNA, CDR3 protein. A D gene is named only where the DNA matches it firmly. Clone sizes are given selectively: once, few, many, or a class where the clone is expanded.

>few|TRBV21-1|.|TRBJ1-1
TGTGCCAGCAGCAAGGCCCGCCGGGACAGGGGGCGCGATGGGGGGAGGTACACTGAAGCTTTCTTT
CASSKARRDRGRDGGRYTEAFF
>.|TRBV5-1|TRBD1|TRBJ1-2
TGCGCCAGCAGCATGGACAGGGTTAACTATGGCTACACCTTC
CASSMDRVNYGYTF
>.|TRBV29-1|TRBD1|TRBJ2-7
TGCAGCGTTGAAGACGGGACAGGGCCCACCTACGAGCAGTACTTC
CSVEDGTGPTYEQYF
>.|TRBV28|.|TRBJ1-1
TGTGCCAGCAGGCCACAGGGTGAAGCTTTCTTT
CASRPQGEAFF
>.|TRBV28|TRBD1|TRBJ1-1
TGTGCCAGCAGTTCCAGCCCGGGACAGATCATGAACACTGAAGCTTTCTTT
CASSSSPGQIMNTEAFF
>.|TRBV25-1|TRBD2|TRBJ2-1
TGTGCCAGCAGTGGGGCGGGACTAGCGGGAGTCAATGAGCAGTTCTTC
CASSGAGLAGVNEQFF
>few|TRBV5-4|TRBD1|TRBJ1-4
TGTGCCAGCAGCGCGGGACAGGGTTTTGAAAAACTGTTTTTT
CASSAGQGFEKLFF
>.|TRBV11-2|TRBD2|TRBJ2-3
TGTGCCAGCAGCCCAGGTAGCGGAGCGGGAGGGCCCGCAGATACGCAGTATTTT
CASSPGSGAGGPADTQYF
>.|TRBV27|TRBD2|TRBJ2-2
TGTGCCAGCAGTGTGACTAGCGGGAGAGTGGGTGGAAACACCGGGGAGCTGTTTTTT
CASSVTSGRVGGNTGELFF
>.|TRBV7-9|.|TRBJ2-7
TGTGCCAGCAGCTTCTATAGTTCCTACGAGCAGTACTTC
CASSFYSSYEQYF
>.|TRBV7-5|.|TRBJ2-2
TGTGCCAGAAGCTGCCCCGGTTGGGCAGAGAACACCGGGGAGCTGTTTTTT
CARSCPGWAENTGELFF
>.|TRBV7-2|.|TRBJ2-7
TGTGCCAGCAGCCCAATCTACGAGCAGTACTTC
CASSPIYEQYF
>.|TRBV18|TRBD1|TRBJ1-2
TGTGCCAGCGCAGGACAGGGGGCTGTCGGCTACACCTTC
CASAGQGAVGYTF
>.|TRBV27|.|TRBJ2-3
TGTGCCAGCAGTCCAAATCCCTTATTCACAGGACCCCAACGCAGTACGCAGTATTTT
CASSPNPLFTGPQRSTQYF
>.|TRBV6-6|.|TRBJ2-6
TGTGCCAGCGAGCCGGGGAGCTCTGGGGCCAACGTCCTGACTTTC
CASEPGSSGANVLTF
>.|TRBV3-1/TRBV3-2|.|TRBJ2-6
TGTGCCAGCACCCGACTAGGGCAGGGCCTCTCTGGGGCCAACGTCCTGACTTTC
CASTRLGQGLSGANVLTF
>.|TRBV6-1|.|TRBJ2-7
TGTGCCAGCAGTGAAGGGTCCCCCGTCGGTCCCTACGAGCAGTACTTC
CASSEGSPVGPYEQYF
>.|TRBV7-6|TRBD1|TRBJ2-1
TGTGCCAGCAGCTATCGGGGACAGGGCGACTACAATGAGCAGTTCTTC
CASSYRGQGDYNEQFF
>.|TRBV30|.|TRBJ2-7
TGTGCCTGGAGTGTATTCCTTTACTACGAGCAGTACTTC
CAWSVFLYYEQYF
>.|TRBV6-5|.|TRBJ2-7
TGTGCCAGCAGTCCCCCAGGGTTCCACGAGCAGTACTTC
CASSPPGFHEQYF
>.|TRBV24-1|.|TRBJ1-5
TGTGCCACCAGTCAAGGGGGGGATCAGCCCCAGCATTTT
CATSQGGDQPQHF
>.|TRBV29-1|.|TRBJ2-2
TGCAGCGTCCGGGAAAACACCGGGGAGCTGTTTTTT
CSVRENTGELFF
>few|TRBV7-3|.|TRBJ2-6
TGTGCCAGCAGCTCGACAGGAACCAACGTCCTGACTTTC
CASSSTGTNVLTF
>.|TRBV5-1|.|TRBJ1-2
TGCGCCAGCAGCTCTGACCGGAGGGGTGGCTACACCTTC
CASSSDRRGGYTF
>.|TRBV5-1|TRBD1|TRBJ1-6
TGCGCCAGCAGCCCATGGGACAGAGGAGGTTCACCCCTCCACTTT
CASSPWDRGGSPLHF
>.|TRBV4-1|.|TRBJ1-2
TGCGCCAGCAGCCAAGATAGCCGGGCAGGGGGCTACACCTTC
CASSQDSRAGGYTF
>.|TRBV30|.|TRBJ1-5
TGTGCCTGGTCCACAGGGTTTGGCAATCAGCCCCAGCATTTT
CAWSTGFGNQPQHF